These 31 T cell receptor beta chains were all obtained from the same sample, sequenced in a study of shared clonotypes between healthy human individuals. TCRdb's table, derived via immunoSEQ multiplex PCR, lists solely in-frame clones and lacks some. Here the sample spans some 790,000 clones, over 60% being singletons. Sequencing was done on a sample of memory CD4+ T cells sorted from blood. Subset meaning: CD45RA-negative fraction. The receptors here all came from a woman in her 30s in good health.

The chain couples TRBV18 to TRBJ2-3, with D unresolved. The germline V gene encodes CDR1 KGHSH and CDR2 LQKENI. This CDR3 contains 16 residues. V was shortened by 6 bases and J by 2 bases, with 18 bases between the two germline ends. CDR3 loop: CASSPELPDLTDTQYF. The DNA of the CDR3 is TGTGCCAGCTCGCCAGAACTGCCAGATCTCACAGATACGCAGTATTTT. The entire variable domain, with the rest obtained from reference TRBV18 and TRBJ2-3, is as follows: NAGVMQNPRHLVRRRGQEARLRCSPMKGHSHVYWYRQLPEEGLKFMVYLQKENIIDESGMPKERFSAEFPKEGPSILRIQQVVRGDSAAYFCASSPELPDLTDTQYFGPGTRLTVL.

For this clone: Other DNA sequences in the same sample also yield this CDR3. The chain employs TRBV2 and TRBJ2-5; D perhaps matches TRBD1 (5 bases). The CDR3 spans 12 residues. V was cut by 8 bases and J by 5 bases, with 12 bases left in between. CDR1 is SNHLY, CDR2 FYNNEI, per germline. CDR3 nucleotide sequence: TGTGCCAGCTCAGGGTTTCAGGAGACCCAGTACTTC. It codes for CASSGFQETQYF.

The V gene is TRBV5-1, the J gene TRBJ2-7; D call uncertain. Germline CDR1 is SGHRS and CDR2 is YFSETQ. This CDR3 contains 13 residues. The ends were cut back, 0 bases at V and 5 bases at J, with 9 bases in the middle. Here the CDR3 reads CASSLATEHEQYF. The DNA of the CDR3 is TGCGCCAGCAGCTTGGCTACGGAACACGAGCAGTACTTC.

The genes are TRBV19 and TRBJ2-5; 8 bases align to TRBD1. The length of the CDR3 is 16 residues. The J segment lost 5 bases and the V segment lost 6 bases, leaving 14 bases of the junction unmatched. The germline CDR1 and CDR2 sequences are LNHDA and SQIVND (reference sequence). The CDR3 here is CASSPKQGGLRETQYF. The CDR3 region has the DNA TGTGCCAGTAGCCCGAAACAGGGGGGCCTCCGTGAGACCCAGTACTTC.

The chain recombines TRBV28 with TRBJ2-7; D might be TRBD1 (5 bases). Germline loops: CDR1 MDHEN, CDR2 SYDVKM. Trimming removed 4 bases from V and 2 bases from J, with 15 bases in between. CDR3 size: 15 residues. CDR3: CASSSPETVTYEQYF. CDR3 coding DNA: TGTGCCAGCAGTTCCCCAGAGACAGTGACCTACGAGCAGTACTTC.

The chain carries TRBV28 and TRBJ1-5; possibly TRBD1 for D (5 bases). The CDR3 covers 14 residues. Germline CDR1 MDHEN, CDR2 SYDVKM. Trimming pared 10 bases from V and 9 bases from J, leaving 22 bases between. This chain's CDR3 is CATRGTAYKAPQHF. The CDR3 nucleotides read TGTGCCACAAGAGGGACGGCTTATAAAGCGCCCCAGCATTTT. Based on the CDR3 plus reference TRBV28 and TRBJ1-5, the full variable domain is DVKVTQSSRYLVKRTGEKVFLECVQDMDHENMFWYRQDPGLGLRLIYFSYDVKMKEKGDIPEGYSVSREKKERFSLILESASTNQTSMYLCATRGTAYKAPQHFGDGTRLSIL.

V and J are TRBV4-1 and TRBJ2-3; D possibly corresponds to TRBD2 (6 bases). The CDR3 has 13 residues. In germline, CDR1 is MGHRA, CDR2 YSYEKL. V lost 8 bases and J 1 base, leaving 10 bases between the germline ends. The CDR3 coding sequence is TGCGCCAGCCGGGGACTGGGCACAGATACGCAGTATTTT. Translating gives CASRGLGTDTQYF.

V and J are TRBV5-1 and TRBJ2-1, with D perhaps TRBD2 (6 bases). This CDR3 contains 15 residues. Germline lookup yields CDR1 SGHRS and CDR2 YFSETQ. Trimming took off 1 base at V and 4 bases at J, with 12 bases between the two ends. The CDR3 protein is CASSLSSETYNEQFF. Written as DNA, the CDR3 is TGCGCCAGCAGCTTGTCTAGCGAGACATACAATGAGCAGTTCTTC.

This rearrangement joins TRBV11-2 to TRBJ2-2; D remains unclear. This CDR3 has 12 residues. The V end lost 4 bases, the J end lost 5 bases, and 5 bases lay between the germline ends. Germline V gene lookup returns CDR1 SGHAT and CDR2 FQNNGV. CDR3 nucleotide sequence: TGTGCCAGCAGCTGGTTTACCGGGGAGCTGTTTTTT. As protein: CASSWFTGELFF.

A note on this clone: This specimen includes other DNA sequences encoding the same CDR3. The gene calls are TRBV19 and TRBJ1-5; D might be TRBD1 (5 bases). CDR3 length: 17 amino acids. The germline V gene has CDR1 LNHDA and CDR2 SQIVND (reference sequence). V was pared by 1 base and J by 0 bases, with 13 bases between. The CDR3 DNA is TGTGCCAGTAGTATAGTAGGTGGGGGGTATAGCAATCAGCCCCAGCATTTT. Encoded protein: CASSIVGGGYSNQPQHF. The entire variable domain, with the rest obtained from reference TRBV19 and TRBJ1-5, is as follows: DGGITQSPKYLFRKEGQNVTLSCEQNLNHDAMYWYRQDPGQGLRLIYYSQIVNDFQKGDIAEGYSVSREKKESFPLTVTSAQKNPTAFYLCASSIVGGGYSNQPQHFGDGTRLSIL.

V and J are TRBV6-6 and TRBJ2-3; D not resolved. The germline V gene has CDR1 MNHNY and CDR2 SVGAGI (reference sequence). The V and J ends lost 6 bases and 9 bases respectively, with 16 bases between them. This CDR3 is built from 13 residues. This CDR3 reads CASSASLLATQYF. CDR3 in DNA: TGTGCCAGCAGCGCAAGTTTATTGGCCACGCAGTATTTT.

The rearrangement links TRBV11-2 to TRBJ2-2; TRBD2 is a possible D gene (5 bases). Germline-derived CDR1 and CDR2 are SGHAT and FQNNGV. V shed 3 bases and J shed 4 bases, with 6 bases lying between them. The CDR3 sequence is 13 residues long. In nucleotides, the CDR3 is TGTGCCAGCAGCTTCAGCGGCACCGGGGAGCTGTTTTTT. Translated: CASSFSGTGELFF.

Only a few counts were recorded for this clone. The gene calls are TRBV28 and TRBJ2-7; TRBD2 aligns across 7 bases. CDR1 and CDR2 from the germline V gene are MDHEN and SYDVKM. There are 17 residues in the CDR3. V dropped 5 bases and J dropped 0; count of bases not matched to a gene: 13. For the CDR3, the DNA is TGTGCCAGCAGTCCCCAAACCACTAGCGTCAGCTCCTACGAGCAGTACTTC. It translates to CASSPQTTSVSSYEQYF.

Written as DNA, the CDR3 is TGCGCCAGCAGCCACCCCGGACTAGCGGAGGGCTGGGGAAAAAATGAGCAGTTCTTC. Protein sequence: CASSHPGLAEGWGKNEQFF. This rearrangement joins TRBV4-1 to TRBJ2-1, with 10 positions matching TRBD2. Germline trimming cut 3 bases from V and 7 bases from J; bases unmatched to any gene: 18. Germline V gene lookup returns CDR1 MGHRA and CDR2 YSYEKL. The CDR3 consists of 19 residues.

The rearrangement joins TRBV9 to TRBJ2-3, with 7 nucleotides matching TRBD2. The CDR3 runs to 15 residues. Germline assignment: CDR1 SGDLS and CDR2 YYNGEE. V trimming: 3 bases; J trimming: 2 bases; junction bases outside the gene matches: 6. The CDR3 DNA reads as TGTGCCAGCAGCGGAGGACTAGGGACCACAGATACGCAGTATTTT. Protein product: CASSGGLGTTDTQYF.

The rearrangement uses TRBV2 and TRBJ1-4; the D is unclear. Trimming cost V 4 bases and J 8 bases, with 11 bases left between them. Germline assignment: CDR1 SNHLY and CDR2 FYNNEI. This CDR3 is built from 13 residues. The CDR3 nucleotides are TGTGCCAGCAGTGTCTTTCCGCTGGAAAAACTGTTTTTT. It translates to CASSVFPLEKLFF.

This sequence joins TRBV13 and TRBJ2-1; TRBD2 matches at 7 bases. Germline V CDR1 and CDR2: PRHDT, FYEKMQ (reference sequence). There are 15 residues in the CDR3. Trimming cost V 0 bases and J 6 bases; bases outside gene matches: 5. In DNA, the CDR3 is TGTGCCAGCAGCTTAGGCCTAGCTAGCGGCAATGAGCAGTTCTTC. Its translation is CASSLGLASGNEQFF.

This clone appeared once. CDR3 DNA: TGTGCCAGCAGAAAAACAGGGGAAGTAGGGACTGAAGCTTTCTTT. It translates to CASRKTGEVGTEAFF. The chain is built from TRBV6-1 and TRBJ1-1, with TRBD1 identical over 7 bases. This CDR3 has 15 amino acids. Losses at the gene ends were 6 bases for V and 5 bases for J; bases not matched to a gene: 12. Germline V gene lookup returns CDR1 MNHNS and CDR2 SASEGT.

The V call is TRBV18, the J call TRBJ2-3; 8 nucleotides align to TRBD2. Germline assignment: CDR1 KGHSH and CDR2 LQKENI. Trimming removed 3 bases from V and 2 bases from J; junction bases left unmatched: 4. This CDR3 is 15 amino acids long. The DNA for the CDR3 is TGTGCCAGCTCACCGCGGACTAGCCTCACAGATACGCAGTATTTT. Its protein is CASSPRTSLTDTQYF.

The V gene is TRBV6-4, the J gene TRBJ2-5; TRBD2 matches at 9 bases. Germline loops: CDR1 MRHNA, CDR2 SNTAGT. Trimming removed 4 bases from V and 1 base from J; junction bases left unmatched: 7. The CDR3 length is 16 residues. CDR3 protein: CASSACLAGTQETQYF. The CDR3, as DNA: TGTGCCAGCAGTGCGTGCCTAGCGGGGACCCAAGAGACCCAGTACTTC.

The CDR3 here is CASSLAAGDYGYTF. The CDR3 coding sequence is TGTGCCAGCAGCTTGGCCGCAGGGGACTATGGCTACACCTTC. The chain joins TRBV4-2 to TRBJ1-2; tentative D call: TRBD1 (6 bases). This CDR3 contains 14 residues. The V and J ends lost 5 bases and 3 bases respectively, with 13 bases between them. The germline gives CDR1 LGHNA, CDR2 YNFKEQ.

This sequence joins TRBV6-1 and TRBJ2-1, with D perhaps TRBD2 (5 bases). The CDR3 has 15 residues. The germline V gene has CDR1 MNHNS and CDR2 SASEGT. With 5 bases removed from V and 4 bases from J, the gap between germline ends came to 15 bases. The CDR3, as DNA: TGTGCCAGCAGTCCGGAGCTGAGCGGATACAATGAGCAGTTCTTC. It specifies CASSPELSGYNEQFF.

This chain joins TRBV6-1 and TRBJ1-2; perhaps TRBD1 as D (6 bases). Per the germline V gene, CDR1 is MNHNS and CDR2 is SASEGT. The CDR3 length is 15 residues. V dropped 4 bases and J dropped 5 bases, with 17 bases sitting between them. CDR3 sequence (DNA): TGTGCCAGCAGTGGCCGGGGGGGCGTCGGGTATGGCTACACCTTC. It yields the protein CASSGRGGVGYGYTF.

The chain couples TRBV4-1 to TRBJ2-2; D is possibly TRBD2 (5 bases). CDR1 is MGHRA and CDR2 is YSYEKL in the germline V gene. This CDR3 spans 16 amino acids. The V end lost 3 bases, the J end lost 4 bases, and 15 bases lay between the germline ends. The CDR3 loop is CASSHKERRGTGELFF. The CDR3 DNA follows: TGCGCCAGCAGCCACAAGGAGAGACGGGGCACCGGGGAGCTGTTTTTT.

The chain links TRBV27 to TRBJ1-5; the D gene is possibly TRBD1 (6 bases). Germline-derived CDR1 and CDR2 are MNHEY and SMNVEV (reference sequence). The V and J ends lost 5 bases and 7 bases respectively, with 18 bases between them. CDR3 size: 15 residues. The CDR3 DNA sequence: TGTGCCAGCAGTAAGTCAGGGGCTGTTTTCCAGCCCCAGCATTTT. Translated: CASSKSGAVFQPQHF.

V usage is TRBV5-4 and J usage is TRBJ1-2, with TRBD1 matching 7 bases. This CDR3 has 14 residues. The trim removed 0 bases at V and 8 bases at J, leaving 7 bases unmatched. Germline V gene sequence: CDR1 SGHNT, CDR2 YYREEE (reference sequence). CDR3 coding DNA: TGTGCCAGCAGCTTGGACAGGGGATCAGGGGGCTACACCTTC. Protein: CASSLDRGSGGYTF. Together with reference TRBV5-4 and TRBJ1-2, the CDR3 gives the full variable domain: ETGVTQSPTHLIKTRGQQVTLRCSSQSGHNTVSWYQQALGQGPQFIFQYYREEENGRGNFPPRFSGLQFPNYSSELNVNALELDDSALYLCASSLDRGSGGYTFGSGTRLTVV.

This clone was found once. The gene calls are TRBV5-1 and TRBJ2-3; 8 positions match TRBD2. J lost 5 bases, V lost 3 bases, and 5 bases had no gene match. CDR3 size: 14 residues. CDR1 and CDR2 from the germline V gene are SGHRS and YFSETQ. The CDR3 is CASSYGTSGDTQYF. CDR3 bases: TGCGCCAGCAGCTATGGTACTAGCGGAGATACGCAGTATTTT.

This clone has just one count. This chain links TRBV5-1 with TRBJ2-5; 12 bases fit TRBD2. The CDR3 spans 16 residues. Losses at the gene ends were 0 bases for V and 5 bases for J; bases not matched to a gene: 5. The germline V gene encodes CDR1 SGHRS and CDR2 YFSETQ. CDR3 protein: CASSLGLAGVRETQYF. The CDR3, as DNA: TGCGCCAGCAGCTTGGGACTAGCGGGAGTCCGGGAGACCCAGTACTTC.

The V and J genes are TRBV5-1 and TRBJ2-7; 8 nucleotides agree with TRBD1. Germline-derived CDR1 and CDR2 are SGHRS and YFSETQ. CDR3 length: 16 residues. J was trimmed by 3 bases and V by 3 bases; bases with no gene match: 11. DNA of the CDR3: TGCGCCAGCAGCTCCCTGGACAGGGACAGGATCTACGAGCAGTACTTC. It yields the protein CASSSLDRDRIYEQYF.

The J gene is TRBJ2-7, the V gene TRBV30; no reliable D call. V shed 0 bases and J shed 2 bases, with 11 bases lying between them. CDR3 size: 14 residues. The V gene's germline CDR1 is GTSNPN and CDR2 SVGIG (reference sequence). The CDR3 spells CAWSVHGPPYEQYF. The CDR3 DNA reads TGTGCCTGGAGTGTACACGGGCCTCCCTACGAGCAGTACTTC.

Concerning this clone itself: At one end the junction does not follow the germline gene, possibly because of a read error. The CDR3 DNA reads as TGTGCCATCAGTGTGGGGACGGTCGTTTTT. Protein sequence: CAISVGTVVF. This chain uses TRBV10-3 with TRBJ1-5, with D perhaps matching TRBD1 (5 bases). CDR1 is ENHRY and CDR2 is SYGVKD in the germline V gene. CDR3 length: 10 residues.